The 27 T cell receptor beta chains below all came from one sample that was sequenced in a study of cytomegalovirus exposure and HLA in healthy donors. Vbeta (60) and Jbeta (13) primers were used in the PCR. Data came from immunoSEQ multiplex PCR; TCRdb stores just in-frame clones and leaves some out. The table records 180,000 or so clones, 60% to 80% of them present only once. The specimen sequenced was PBMCs. The origin of the receptors is a man aged 45-60 years in good health and CMV-seropositive.

This clone was seen more than once but under ten times. The genes are TRBV5-1 and TRBJ2-3, with 9 bases matching TRBD2. This CDR3 contains 15 residues. After removal of 4 bases from V and 2 bases from J, the junction contained 5 bases not matched to a gene. Germline CDR1 is SGHRS and CDR2 is YFSETQ. The CDR3 nucleotides are TGCGCCAGCAGCAGGAGCGGGGGGACCACAGATACGCAGTATTTT. Translation gives CASSRSGGTTDTQYF.

V is TRBV5-1 and J is TRBJ1-1, with a tentative D call TRBD1 (5 bases). Germline assignment: CDR1 SGHRS and CDR2 YFSETQ. Trimming removed 4 bases from V and 1 base from J, with 11 bases in between. The CDR3 contains 14 residues. The DNA of the CDR3 is TGCGCCAGCAGCAGGCGGGGGGGGAACACTGAAGCTTTCTTT. Translation gives CASSRRGGNTEAFF.

The rearrangement links TRBV6-5 to TRBJ1-2; D is undetermined. The CDR3 length is 14 residues. The germline CDR1 and CDR2 sequences are MNHEY and SVGAGI. Trimming removed 0 bases from V and 7 bases from J, with 12 bases in between. CDR3 sequence reads: CASSYSGRGSGYTF. The DNA for the CDR3 is TGTGCCAGCAGTTACTCAGGACGGGGTAGTGGCTACACCTTC.

Notes on this clone: Germline and junction disagree at one end, which may indicate a read error. The chain links TRBV2 to TRBJ1-1, with D uncertain. The germline gives CDR1 SNHLY, CDR2 FYNNEI. CDR3 length: 14 residues. The CDR3 protein is CASSEAPGGLGLVF. As DNA, the CDR3 is TGTGCCAGCAGTGAAGCGCCGGGAGGACTGGGTCTGGTCTTT.

V usage is TRBV7-2 and J usage is TRBJ1-3, with D possibly TRBD1 on 5 matching bases. This CDR3 has 17 amino acids. Germline CDR1 reads SGHTA; CDR2 reads FQGNSA. V was trimmed by 2 bases and J by 0 bases, leaving 14 bases between them. For the CDR3, the DNA is TGTGCCAGCAGCTTACGCGAATGGGGCAACTCTGGAAACACCATATATTTT. Its protein product is CASSLREWGNSGNTIYF. Based on the CDR3 plus reference TRBV7-2 and TRBJ1-3, the full variable domain is GAGVSQSPSNKVTEKGKDVELRCDPISGHTALYWYRQSLGQGLEFLIYFQGNSAPDKSGLPSDRFSAERTGGSVSTLTIQRTQQEDSAVYLCASSLREWGNSGNTIYFGEGSWLTVV.

The chain employs TRBV10-2 and TRBJ1-1, with D uncertain. Germline V lookup: CDR1 WSHSY, CDR2 SAAADI. The ends were cut back, 6 bases at V and 5 bases at J, with 16 bases in the middle. This CDR3 spans 14 amino acids. Here the CDR3 reads CASRGREGGTEAFF. DNA for the CDR3: TGCGCCAGCAGGGGGAGAGAGGGTGGTACTGAAGCTTTCTTT.

V and J are TRBV5-4 and TRBJ2-7; 7 bases agree with TRBD1. The CDR3 loop spans 14 amino acids. Germline values: CDR1 SGHNT, CDR2 YYREEE (reference sequence). Losses at the gene ends were 2 bases for V and 2 bases for J; bases not matched to a gene: 4. The CDR3 DNA follows: TGTGCCAGCAGCTTACCAGGGGGTACCTACGAGCAGTACTTC. Translation gives CASSLPGGTYEQYF. Together with reference TRBV5-4 and TRBJ2-7, the CDR3 gives the full variable domain: ETGVTQSPTHLIKTRGQQVTLRCSSQSGHNTVSWYQQALGQGPQFIFQYYREEENGRGNFPPRFSGLQFPNYSSELNVNALELDDSALYLCASSLPGGTYEQYFGPGTRLTVT.

The genes are TRBV5-1 and TRBJ2-3; 9 positions agree with TRBD2. In germline, CDR1 is SGHRS, CDR2 YFSETQ. V shed 3 bases and J 4 bases; nucleotides not matched to a gene: 6. The CDR3 is 15 residues long. The CDR3, as DNA: TGCGCCAGCAGCTCGGGGCGGGGGGGGTCAGATACGCAGTATTTT. It yields the protein CASSSGRGGSDTQYF.

The chain couples TRBV18 to TRBJ2-3, with D possibly TRBD1 on 5 matching bases. Germline CDR1 is KGHSH and CDR2 is LQKENI. V was cut by 4 bases and J by 10 bases, with 21 bases left in between. The CDR3 is 15 amino acids. The CDR3 DNA follows: TGTGCCAGCTCACGAGGACGGGTTCGGCAAGGGGCGCAGTATTTT. Amino acid sequence: CASSRGRVRQGAQYF.

This chain joins TRBV30 and TRBJ2-3; 8 bases are a match to TRBD1. The germline V gene encodes CDR1 GTSNPN and CDR2 SVGIG (reference sequence). The length of the CDR3 is 14 residues. The ends lost 5 bases at V and 2 bases at J; junction bases unmatched: 6. CDR3: CAWGQGTLTDTQYF. In DNA form, the CDR3 reads TGTGCCTGGGGACAGGGAACCCTCACAGATACGCAGTATTTT. The variable domain in full, with the rest retrieved from reference TRBV30 and TRBJ2-3, is SQTIHQWPATLVQPVGSPLSLECTVEGTSNPNLYWYRQAAGRGLQLLFYSVGIGQISSEVPQNLSASRPQDRQFILSSKKLLLSDSGFYLCAWGQGTLTDTQYFGPGTRLTVL.

V and J are TRBV5-1 and TRBJ2-2, with 11 bases that match TRBD1. The CDR3 length is 16 residues. The trim removed 3 bases at V and 6 bases at J, leaving 7 bases unmatched. Germline values: CDR1 SGHRS, CDR2 YFSETQ. The chain's CDR3 is CASSSRGQGASGELFF. Here the CDR3 DNA reads TGCGCCAGCAGCTCGAGAGGACAGGGGGCGTCCGGGGAGCTGTTTTTT.

This CDR3 is CASSSGGEQYV. The CDR3 region has the DNA TGCGCCAGCAGCAGCGGGGGCGAGCAGTACGTC. The chain links TRBV4-1 to TRBJ2-7, with 8 nucleotides matching TRBD2. The junction had 0 bases not matched to a gene; V was cut back by 5 bases and J by 6 bases. The CDR3 runs 11 residues. Germline V gene data show CDR1 as MGHRA and CDR2 as YSYEKL.

The chain uses TRBV5-6 and TRBJ2-5; tentatively, D is TRBD2 (6 bases). The CDR3 is made up of 17 amino acids. V was pared by 3 bases and J by 1 base, with 19 bases between. Looked up from germline, CDR1 is SGHDT and CDR2 is YYEEEE. The CDR3 sequence is CASSSGISGPFQETQYF. The CDR3 DNA follows: TGTGCCAGCAGCTCTGGGATAAGCGGGCCCTTCCAAGAGACCCAGTACTTC.

This sequence joins TRBV7-8 and TRBJ2-1; 8 positions agree with TRBD1. CDR3 length: 15 amino acids. Germline CDR1 and CDR2: SGHVS and FQNEAQ. With V trimmed by 5 bases and J by 1 base, 4 bases remained unmatched. The CDR3 region is CASSHGQGSYNEQFF. The CDR3 coding sequence is TGTGCCAGCAGCCATGGACAGGGATCCTACAATGAGCAGTTCTTC.

This chain joins TRBV5-1 and TRBJ2-5; a weak D match, TRBD1 (5 bases). CDR3 length equals 12 residues. Germline loops: CDR1 SGHRS, CDR2 YFSETQ. V lost 4 bases and J lost 5, with 9 bases in between. The CDR3 is CASSRTRETQYF. The DNA of the CDR3 is TGCGCCAGCAGCAGGACACGGGAGACCCAGTACTTC.

The chain combines TRBV6-5 with TRBJ1-2; the match to TRBD1 covers 10 bases. The CDR3 sequence is 13 residues long. V trimming: 6 bases; J trimming: 6 bases; junction bases outside the gene matches: 4. Germline CDR1 MNHEY, CDR2 SVGAGI. The CDR3 DNA sequence: TGTGCCAGCAGGACAGGGGGCAAGGATGGCTACACCTTC. It specifies CASRTGGKDGYTF.

Comment on this clone: This CDR3 is also generated by other DNA sequences in the sample. V usage is TRBV9 and J usage is TRBJ2-2; D call uncertain. The V gene's germline CDR1 is SGDLS and CDR2 YYNGEE. The CDR3 is made up of 13 amino acids. V dropped 0 bases and J dropped 5 bases, with 5 bases sitting between them. The DNA for the CDR3 is TGTGCCAGCAGCGTAGTGAGTACCGGGGAGCTGTTTTTT. Encoded protein: CASSVVSTGELFF.

This clone occurred a few times. The rearrangement uses TRBV29-1 and TRBJ2-3, with 9 nucleotides matching TRBD2. This CDR3 has 17 amino acids. The junction had 14 bases not matched to a gene; V was cut back by 7 bases and J by 0 bases. Germline V lookup: CDR1 SQVTM, CDR2 ANQGSEA. The chain's CDR3 is CSAPLAGRHISTDTQYF. DNA of the CDR3: TGCAGCGCCCCCCTAGCGGGGAGACATATTAGCACAGATACGCAGTATTTT.

V usage is TRBV7-2 and J usage is TRBJ1-2; 8 bases are a match to TRBD1. The CDR3 contains 14 residues. Losses at the gene ends were 1 base for V and 8 bases for J; bases not matched to a gene: 6. Germline CDR1 SGHTA, CDR2 FQGNSA. CDR3 DNA sequence: TGTGCCAGCAGCTTAGAATCAGGGGGCGCCGGCTACACCTTC. Amino acids: CASSLESGGAGYTF.

The rearrangement joins TRBV7-2 to TRBJ1-2; 10 nucleotides agree with TRBD1. After removal of 11 bases from V and 5 bases from J, the junction contained 8 bases not matched to a gene. Looked up from germline, CDR1 is SGHTA and CDR2 is FQGNSA. This CDR3 region has 13 residues. CDR3: CASNQGQGYGYTF. Here the CDR3 DNA reads TGTGCCTCCAACCAGGGACAGGGGTATGGCTACACCTTC.

The V and J genes are TRBV25-1 and TRBJ2-1, with 9 bases fitting TRBD2. Germline-derived CDR1 and CDR2 are MGHDK and SYGVNS. This CDR3 contains 14 residues. V trimming: 5 bases; J trimming: 8 bases; junction bases outside the gene matches: 7. The CDR3: CASSWRGGLDEQFF. Written as DNA, the CDR3 is TGTGCCAGCAGTTGGCGGGGGGGCCTCGATGAGCAGTTCTTC.

This clone was picked up a small number of times. The chain joins TRBV2 to TRBJ1-6, with D unresolved. The CDR3 covers 13 residues. Per germline, CDR1 SNHLY and CDR2 FYNNEI. The V end lost 4 bases, the J end lost 7 bases, and 8 bases lay between the germline ends. The CDR3 nucleotides are TGTGCCAGCAGTGTTGCCCTAAATTCACCCCTCCACTTT. This translates into CASSVALNSPLHF.

This clone was recorded a few times. This sequence joins TRBV19 and TRBJ1-5; a weak D match, TRBD1 (6 bases). This CDR3 is 13 amino acids long. Germline CDR1 and CDR2: LNHDA and SQIVND (reference sequence). Trimming took off 5 bases at V and 4 bases at J, with 9 bases between the two ends. For the CDR3, the DNA is TGTGCCAGTAGTCGGACAGTGAATCAGCCCCAGCATTTT. Its translation: CASSRTVNQPQHF.

In this sample, this clone turned up once. The rearrangement uses TRBV7-9 and TRBJ1-2, with a tentative D call TRBD1 (5 bases). Trimming took off 8 bases at V and 4 bases at J, with 8 bases between the two ends. Looked up from germline, CDR1 is SEHNR and CDR2 is FQNEAQ (reference sequence). This CDR3 has 11 residues. CDR3 sequence (DNA): TGTGCCAGCGGGACTCCCTATGGCTACACCTTC. Its translation: CASGTPYGYTF.

The chain employs TRBV2 and TRBJ1-1; perhaps TRBD1 as D (5 bases). Germline V gives CDR1 SNHLY, CDR2 FYNNEI. This CDR3 has 15 residues. V shed 2 bases and J shed 0 bases, with 10 bases lying between them. The CDR3 nucleotides read TGTGCCAGCAGTGAATTGATAGGGGTGAACACTGAAGCTTTCTTT. It codes for CASSELIGVNTEAFF.

The gene calls are TRBV5-6 and TRBJ1-6; D is ambiguous. Germline CDR1 reads SGHDT; CDR2 reads YYEEEE. V was clipped by 3 bases and J by 10 bases, with 11 bases between them. CDR3 length: 13 amino acids. Here the CDR3 DNA reads TGTGCCAGCAGCTCTAATTCCGGGTCACCCCTCCACTTT. The encoded protein is CASSSNSGSPLHF. The full variable domain, rest sourced from reference TRBV5-6 and TRBJ1-6, is DAGVTQSPTHLIKTRGQQVTLRCSPKSGHDTVSWYQQALGQGPQFIFQYYEEEERQRGNFPDRFSGHQFPNYSSELNVNALLLGDSALYLCASSSNSGSPLHFGNGTRLTVT.

This clone came up once. The chain has TRBV29-1 and TRBJ1-2; a weak D match, TRBD1 (6 bases). The CDR3 sequence is 13 residues long. CDR1 SQVTM and CDR2 ANQGSEA come from the germline V gene. V dropped 7 bases and J dropped 2 bases, with 14 bases sitting between them. The CDR3 region is CSARIGQNYGYTF. The CDR3 DNA is TGCAGCGCAAGGATTGGACAGAACTATGGCTACACCTTC. The full variable domain, rest sourced from reference TRBV29-1 and TRBJ1-2, is SAVISQKPSRDICQRGTSLTIQCQVDSQVTMMFWYRQQPGQSLTLIATANQGSEATYESGFVIDKFPISRPNLTFSTLTVSNMSPEDSSIYLCSARIGQNYGYTFGSGTRLTVV.